This T cell receptor beta chain was captured by sequencing in a study of T-cell reconstitution after alpha-beta-depleted transplantation in children. Whole-study findings and limits: After one year, T-cell counts and TCRbeta diversity mostly came from new T cells.

Turning to this clonotype: Antigen: not known.

Unique molecular identifiers were incorporated during preparation of the TCRbeta library. TCRdb independently ran MiXCR on the PCR reads; one entry per CDR3 protein. The repertoire has about 98,000 distinct CDR3 sequences, about 22% of them found once; the top ten carry about 22%. Trimming took 3 bases from V and 4 from J, leaving 11 bases between them. Germline-derived CDR1 and CDR2 are SGHNT and YENEEA. This CDR3 is built from 14 residues. Specimen: PBMCs, collected before TCRalphabeta/CD19-depleted stem cell transplant. This rearrangement joins TRBV11-3 to TRBJ2-3, with D possibly TRBD2 on 6 matching bases. This TCR derives from a boy younger than 10 with acute lymphoblastic leukemia, due to receive a stem cell transplant. CDR3 in DNA: TGTGCCAGCAGCTTGGGTAGGGAGGCAGATACGCAGTATTTT. Its translation: CASSLGREADTQYF.